Listed below are T cell receptor beta chains from one sample, sequenced in a study of Graves' ophthalmopathy and Graves' hyperthyroidism. TCRdb itself ran the multiplex PCR reads through MiXCR, one entry per CDR3 protein. The sample has around 1.1 million distinct CDR3 sequences; about two fifths are singletons. The sequenced sample consisted of peripheral blood or thyroid tissue (not recorded which). These receptors all come from an adult man with Graves' hyperthyroidism. CDR3s include the opening cysteine and the closing phenylalanine or tryptophan. D genes are given only for firm matches. Clone size is given for some rows only: seen once, a few or many times, or a class if the clone is expanded.

-	TRBV18	-	TRBJ1-1	TGTGCCAGCTCGGTCCGGACGGACCCGAGGACTGAAGCTTTCTTT	CASSVRTDPRTEAFF
-	TRBV29-1	-	TRBJ2-5	TGCAGCGTCGAAACCGGGACCTCAGAAGAGACCCAGTACTTC	CSVETGTSEETQYF
-	TRBV24-1	-	TRBJ2-5	TGTGCCACCGCCTCCACGGGGGCGAGTCAAGAGACCCAGTACTTC	CATASTGASQETQYF
-	TRBV19	many	TRBJ1-4	TGTGCCAGTAACGGACGTGATCGTGAAAAACTGTTTTTT	CASNGRDREKLFF
-	TRBV7-9	few	TRBJ2-2	TGTGCCAGCTCACCACCCTCGAGCGGTAGCACCGGGGAGCTGTTTTTT	CASSPPSSGSTGELFF
-	TRBV4-3	-	TRBJ2-7	TGCGCCAGCAGCCCCGGAGCGACCTCTGCCTACGAGCAGTACTTC	CASSPGATSAYEQYF
-	TRBV7-8	many	TRBJ2-7	TGTGCCAGCAGCTCACGACAGGGAGGAGTTGACGAGCAGTACTTC	CASSSRQGGVDEQYF
-	TRBV7-7	many	TRBJ2-7	TGTGCCAGCAGCCCGGGACCTAGGGGGTACGAGCAGTACTTC	CASSPGPRGYEQYF
TRBD1	TRBV2	-	TRBJ2-2	TGTGCCACCCCAGGGACAGGGATGATTCTACGGGAGCTGTTTTTT	CATPGTGMILRELFF
TRBD1	TRBV28	-	TRBJ2-7	TGTGCCAGCAGACCCGACAGGGGTAGCTCCTACGAGCAGTACTTC	CASRPDRGSSYEQYF
-	TRBV7-9	-	TRBJ2-7	TGTGCCAGCAGCTTACCCAGTAGCTGCGAGCAGTACTTC	CASSLPSSCEQYF
TRBD1	TRBV2	many	TRBJ1-2	TGTGCCAGCAGTGACCTCCAGGGGGGGTTGAATGGCTACACCTTC	CASSDLQGGLNGYTF
TRBD1	TRBV7-8	-	TRBJ1-5	TGTGCCAGCAGCATCTGGACAGGGGGGAATCAGCGCCAGCATTTT	CASSIWTGGNQRQHF
-	TRBV6-5	few	TRBJ2-5	TGTGCCAGCAGTTACTACAGGACAGCTTCTTGGGAGACCCAGTACTTC	CASSYYRTASWETQYF
-	TRBV29-1	-	TRBJ2-5	TGCAGCGTTCTTGGCCAGCAAGAGACCCAGTACTTC	CSVLGQQETQYF
-	TRBV15	many	TRBJ1-2	TGTGCCACCAGCAGAGATAGGGCCTATGGCTACACCTTC	CATSRDRAYGYTF
TRBD1	TRBV13	few	TRBJ2-7	TGTGCCAGCAGCCCTCACAGGGGAGCCTACGAGCAGTACTTC	CASSPHRGAYEQYF
-	TRBV24-1	many	TRBJ2-7	TGTGCCACCAGTCCCTCAACAGCCGGGACCTCCTACGAGCAGTACTTC	CATSPSTAGTSYEQYF
-	TRBV20-1	-	TRBJ1-2	TGCAGTGCTATCGGCCACTGGGAGGCCTACACCTTC	CSAIGHWEAYTF
TRBD2	TRBV5-1	few	TRBJ2-5	TGCGCCAGCAGCCCGGGGTCCGGGGGGGAGACCCAGTACTTC	CASSPGSGGETQYF
TRBD1	TRBV9	-	TRBJ2-1	TGTGCCAGCAGCGTAGTGAGGACAGGTTTGAAGTTCTTC	CASSVVRTGLKFF
TRBD2	TRBV30	-	TRBJ2-7	TGTGCCTGGAGTGTAGGGGAGGGCATATCCTACGAGCAGTACTTC	CAWSVGEGISYEQYF
-	TRBV12-3/TRBV12-4	many	TRBJ1-6	TGTGCCAGCAGTTTAGGAGGGGGGTTGAATTCACCCCTCCACTTT	CASSLGGGLNSPLHF
TRBD1	TRBV13	-	TRBJ2-7	TGTGCCAGCAGCTTGTTATCTCCCGGGACAGTCTACGAGCAGTACTTC	CASSLLSPGTVYEQYF
-	TRBV4-3	many	TRBJ1-1	TGCGCCAGCAGCCAAGGTGGAGGGGCTGAAGCTTTCTTT	CASSQGGGAEAFF
-	TRBV15	-	TRBJ1-5	TGTGCCACCAGCAGGGCCGGGGGGAGGGATCAGCCCCAGCATTTT	CATSRAGGRDQPQHF
-	TRBV2	-	TRBJ1-5	TGTGCCAGCAGTGAATCCGAGGGGCTAGGCAATCAGCCCCAGCATTTT	CASSESEGLGNQPQHF
-	TRBV29-1	-	TRBJ2-3	TGCAGCGCCCTTACAGATACGCAGTATTTT	CSALTDTQYF
TRBD1	TRBV29-1	many	TRBJ1-2	TGCAGCGTTGATGGACAGGGGACGGGTGGCTACACCTTC	CSVDGQGTGGYTF
-	TRBV7-6	-	TRBJ2-7	TGTGCCAGCAGCCCCGTCGGCAGGGCTTCCCACGAGCAGTACTTC	CASSPVGRASHEQYF
-	TRBV7-2	many	TRBJ2-5	TGTGCCAGCAGCCATACGGGGGAACGAGAGACCCAGTACTTC	CASSHTGERETQYF
TRBD2	TRBV5-1	few	TRBJ2-7	TGCGCCAGCAGCCCTGGACTAGCGGGAGGGAGGAGCTCCTACGAGCAGTACTTC	CASSPGLAGGRSSYEQYF
TRBD1	TRBV25-1	once	TRBJ2-5	TGTGCCAGCGCGACGACGGAGGACAGGGGAAGAGGGGAGACCCAGTACTTC	CASATTEDRGRGETQYF
-	TRBV5-1	once	TRBJ1-1	TGCGCCAGCAGCTTGGGACAGCCGGTGAACACTGAAGCTTTCTTT	CASSLGQPVNTEAFF
TRBD1	TRBV20-1	-	TRBJ1-3	TGCAGTGCTAGACAGGGACAGATCTTTGGAAACACCATATATTTT	CSARQGQIFGNTIYF
-	TRBV7-9	-	TRBJ2-2	TGTGCCAGCAGCTCCCAACTACGGGAGCTGTTTTTT	CASSSQLRELFF
TRBD1	TRBV7-7	many	TRBJ2-5	TGTGCCAGCGGGCCGACAGGGGGGCAAGAGACCCAGTACTTC	CASGPTGGQETQYF
-	TRBV2	many	TRBJ1-3	TGTGCCAGCAGACCCTCGGGAGGGATCGACTCTGGAAACACCATATATTTT	CASRPSGGIDSGNTIYF
TRBD1	TRBV15	many	TRBJ1-6	TGTGCCACCAGCAGGGGGACAGGGCCTAATTCACCCCTCCACTTT	CATSRGTGPNSPLHF
-	TRBV10-3	many	TRBJ2-7	TGTGCCATCAGTGAGTCAGGCGGAGACTCCTACGAGCAGTACTTC	CAISESGGDSYEQYF
-	TRBV19	many	TRBJ1-5	TGTGCCAGTAGGACATTTCAAGGGCGTCAGCCCCAGCATTTT	CASRTFQGRQPQHF
-	TRBV12-3/TRBV12-4	few	TRBJ2-5	TGTGCCAGCAGTCCCGAAACGGGGAGAGAGACCCAGTACTTC	CASSPETGRETQYF
-	TRBV5-1	many	TRBJ1-3	TGCGCCAGCAGCCGCAGATCGGACGGCCTCTCTGGAAACACCATATATTTT	CASSRRSDGLSGNTIYF
TRBD2	TRBV2	-	TRBJ2-2	TGTGCCAGCAGTAGGGGACTATTAGCCACCGGGGAGCTGTTTTTT	CASSRGLLATGELFF
-	TRBV7-3	many	TRBJ1-2	TGTGCCAGCAGGGAGGGAGCTAACTATGGCTACACCTTC	CASREGANYGYTF
-	TRBV25-1	-	TRBJ1-2	TGTGCCAGCAGCGTCGGTGGACAGTATGGCTACACCTTC	CASSVGGQYGYTF
-	TRBV15	-	TRBJ1-2	TGTGCCACCAGCAGAGATCTGGAGGGAGGATATGGCTACACCTTC	CATSRDLEGGYGYTF
TRBD1	TRBV2	few	TRBJ1-2	TGTGCCAGCAGTGAAGGGACAGGGGGGAGGAATGGCTACACCTTC	CASSEGTGGRNGYTF
-	TRBV14	many	TRBJ2-6	TGTGCCAGCAGCCAAGATATGGGACTTCTCACTGGGGCCAACGTCCTGACTTTC	CASSQDMGLLTGANVLTF
-	TRBV10-3	-	TRBJ2-7	TGTGCCATCAGTGAGTCGAGGCAGTTGTACTTC	CAISESRQLYF
-	TRBV7-9	-	TRBJ1-1	TGTGCCAGCAGCCACAGGGCGCTTGAAGCTTTCTTT	CASSHRALEAFF
-	TRBV19	-	TRBJ1-6	TGTGCCAGTAGTGCCGACAGATTTTCACCCCTCCACTTT	CASSADRFSPLHF
TRBD1	TRBV15	-	TRBJ1-6	TGTGCCACCCAACGGACAGGGGATTCGTCCCTCCACTTT	CATQRTGDSSLHF
TRBD2	TRBV29-1	many	TRBJ2-7	TGCAGCGTAAGACTAGCGGGAGCGTACGAGCAGTACTTC	CSVRLAGAYEQYF
-	TRBV4-1	few	TRBJ2-7	TGCGCCAGCAGCCGAGACGCGAGCCCCTCCTACGAGCAGTACTTC	CASSRDASPSYEQYF